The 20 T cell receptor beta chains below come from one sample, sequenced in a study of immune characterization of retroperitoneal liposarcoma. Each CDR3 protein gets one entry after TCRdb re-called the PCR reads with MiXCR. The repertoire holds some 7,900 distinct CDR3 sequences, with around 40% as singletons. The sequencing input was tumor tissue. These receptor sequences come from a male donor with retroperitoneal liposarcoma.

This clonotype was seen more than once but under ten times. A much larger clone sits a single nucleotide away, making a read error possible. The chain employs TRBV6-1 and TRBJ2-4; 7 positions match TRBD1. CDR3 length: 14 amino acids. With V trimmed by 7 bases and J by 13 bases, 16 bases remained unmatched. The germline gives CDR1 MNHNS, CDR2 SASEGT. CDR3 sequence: CASTRQGPYNEQYF. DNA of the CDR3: TGTGCCAGCACCCGACAGGGACCCTACAATGAGCAGTACTTC.

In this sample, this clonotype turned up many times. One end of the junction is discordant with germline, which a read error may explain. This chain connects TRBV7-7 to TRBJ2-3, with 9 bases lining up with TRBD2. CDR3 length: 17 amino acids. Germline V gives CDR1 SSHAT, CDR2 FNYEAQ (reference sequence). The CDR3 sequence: CASSSRLAGFSTDTQYF. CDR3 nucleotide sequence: TGTGCTAGCAGCTCCAGGCTAGCGGGGTTCAGCACAGATACGCAGTATTTT.

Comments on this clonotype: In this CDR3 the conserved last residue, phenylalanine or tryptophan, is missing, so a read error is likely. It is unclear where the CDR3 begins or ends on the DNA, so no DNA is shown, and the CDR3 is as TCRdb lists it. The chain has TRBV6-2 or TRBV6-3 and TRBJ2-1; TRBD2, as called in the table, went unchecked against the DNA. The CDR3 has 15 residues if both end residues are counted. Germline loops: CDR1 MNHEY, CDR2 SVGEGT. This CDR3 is CASSELGLEGGEQVI.

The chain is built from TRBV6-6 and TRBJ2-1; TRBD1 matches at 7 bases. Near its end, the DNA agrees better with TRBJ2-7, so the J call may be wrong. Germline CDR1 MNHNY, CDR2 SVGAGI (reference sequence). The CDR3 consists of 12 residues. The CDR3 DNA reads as TGTGCCACCTGGGACAGCTCCTACGAGCAGTACTTC. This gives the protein CATWDSSYEQYF.

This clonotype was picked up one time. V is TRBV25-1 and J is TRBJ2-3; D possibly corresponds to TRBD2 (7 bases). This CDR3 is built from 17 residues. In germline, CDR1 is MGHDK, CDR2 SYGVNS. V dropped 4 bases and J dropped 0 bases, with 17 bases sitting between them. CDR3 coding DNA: TGTGCCAGCAGTGTCCCGGAGGGGGGGGAAAGCACAGATACGCAGTATTTT. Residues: CASSVPEGGESTDTQYF.

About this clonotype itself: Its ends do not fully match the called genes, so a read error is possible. The CDR3 loop is CASSFNSDGSHEQYF. In nucleotides, the CDR3 is TGTGCCAGCAGCTTTAATAGCGACGGAAGCCACGAGCAGTACTTC. V gene TRBV5-3 combines with J gene TRBJ2-5; tentatively, D is TRBD2 (5 bases). Near its end, the DNA agrees better with TRBJ2-7, so the J call may be wrong. TRBV5-3 is labeled an ORF, and its function is uncertain. This CDR3 is 15 amino acids long.

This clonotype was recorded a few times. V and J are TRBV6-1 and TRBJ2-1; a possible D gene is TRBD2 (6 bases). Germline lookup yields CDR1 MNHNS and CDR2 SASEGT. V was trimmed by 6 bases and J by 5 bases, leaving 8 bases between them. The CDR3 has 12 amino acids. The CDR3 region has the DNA TGTGCCAGCAGCCCGGGGGACAATGAGCAGTTCTTC. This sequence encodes CASSPGDNEQFF.

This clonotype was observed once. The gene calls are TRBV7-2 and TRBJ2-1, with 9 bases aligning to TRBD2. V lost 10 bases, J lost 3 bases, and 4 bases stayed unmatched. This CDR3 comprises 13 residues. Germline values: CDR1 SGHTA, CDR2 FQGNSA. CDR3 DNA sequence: TGTGCCACCGGGACTAGCCTCTACAATGAGCAGTTCTTC. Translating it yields CATGTSLYNEQFF.

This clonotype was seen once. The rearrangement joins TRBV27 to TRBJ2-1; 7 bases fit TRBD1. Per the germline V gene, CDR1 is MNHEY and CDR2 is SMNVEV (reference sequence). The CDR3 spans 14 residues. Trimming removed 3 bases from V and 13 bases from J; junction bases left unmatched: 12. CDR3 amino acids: CASSLKGGAETQFF. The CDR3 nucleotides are TGTGCCAGCAGTTTGAAAGGGGGCGCGGAGACCCAGTTCTTC.

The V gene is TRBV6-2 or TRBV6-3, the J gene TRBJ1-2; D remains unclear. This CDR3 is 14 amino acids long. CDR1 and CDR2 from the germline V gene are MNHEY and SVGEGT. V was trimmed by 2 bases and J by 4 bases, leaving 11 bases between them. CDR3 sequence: CASSYGRQFYGYTF. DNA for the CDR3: TGTGCCAGCAGTTACGGCAGACAATTCTATGGCTACACCTTC.

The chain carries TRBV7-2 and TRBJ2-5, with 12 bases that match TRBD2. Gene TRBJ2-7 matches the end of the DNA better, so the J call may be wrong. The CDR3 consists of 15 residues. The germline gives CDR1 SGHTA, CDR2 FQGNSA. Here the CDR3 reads CASSPRTSGTYEQYF. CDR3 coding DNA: TGTGCCAGCAGCCCCCGGACTAGCGGGACCTACGAGCAGTACTTC.

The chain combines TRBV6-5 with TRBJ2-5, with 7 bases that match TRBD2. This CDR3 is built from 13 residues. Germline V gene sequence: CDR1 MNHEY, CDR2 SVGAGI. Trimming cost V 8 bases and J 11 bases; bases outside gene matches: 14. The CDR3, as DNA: TGTGCCAGCGGGTCCCTGGGGGGGAATGAGCAGTACTTC. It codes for CASGSLGGNEQYF.

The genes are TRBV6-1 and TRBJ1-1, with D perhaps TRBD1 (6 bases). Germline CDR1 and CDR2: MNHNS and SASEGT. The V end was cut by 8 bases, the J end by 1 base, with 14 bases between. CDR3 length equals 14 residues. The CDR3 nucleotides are TGTGCCAGCGTTGATTACAGGGCGAACACTGAAGCTTTCTTT. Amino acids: CASVDYRANTEAFF.

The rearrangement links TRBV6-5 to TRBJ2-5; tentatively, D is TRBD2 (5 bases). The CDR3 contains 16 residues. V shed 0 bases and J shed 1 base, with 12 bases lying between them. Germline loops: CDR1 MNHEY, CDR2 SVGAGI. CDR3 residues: CASSYSAGRSQETQYF. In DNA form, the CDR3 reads TGTGCCAGCAGTTACTCGGCGGGTAGGAGCCAAGAGACCCAGTACTTC.

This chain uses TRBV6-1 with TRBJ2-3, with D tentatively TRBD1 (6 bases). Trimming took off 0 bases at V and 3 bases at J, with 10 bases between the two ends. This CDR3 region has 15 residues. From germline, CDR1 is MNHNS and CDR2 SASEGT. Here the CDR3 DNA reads TGTGCCAGCAGTGAAGCGCAGGGGTCAACAGATACGCAGTATTTT. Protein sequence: CASSEAQGSTDTQYF.

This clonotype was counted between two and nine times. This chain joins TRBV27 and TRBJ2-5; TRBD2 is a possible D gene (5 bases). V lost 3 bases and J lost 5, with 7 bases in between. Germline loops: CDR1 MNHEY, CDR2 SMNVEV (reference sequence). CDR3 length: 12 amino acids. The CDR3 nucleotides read TGTGCCAGCAGTTTGAGAGGGGAGACCCAGTACTTC. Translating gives CASSLRGETQYF.

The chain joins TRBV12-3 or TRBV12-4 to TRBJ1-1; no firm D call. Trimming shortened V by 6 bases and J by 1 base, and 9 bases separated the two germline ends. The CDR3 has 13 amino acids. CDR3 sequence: CASSSGPNTEAFF. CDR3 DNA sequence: TGTGCCAGCAGCTCGGGTCCGAACACTGAAGCTTTCTTT.

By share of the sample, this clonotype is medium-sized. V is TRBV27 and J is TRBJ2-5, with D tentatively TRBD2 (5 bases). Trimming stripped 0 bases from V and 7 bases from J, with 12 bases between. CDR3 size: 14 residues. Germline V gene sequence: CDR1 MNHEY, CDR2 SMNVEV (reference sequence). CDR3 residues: CASSLSPSSGTQYF. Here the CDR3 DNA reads TGTGCCAGCAGTTTATCGCCTAGCTCGGGGACCCAGTACTTC.

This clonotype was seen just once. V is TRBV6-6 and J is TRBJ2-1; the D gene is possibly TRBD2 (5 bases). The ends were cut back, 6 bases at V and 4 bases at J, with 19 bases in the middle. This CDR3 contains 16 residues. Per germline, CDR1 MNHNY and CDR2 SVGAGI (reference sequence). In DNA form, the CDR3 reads TGTGCCAGCAGATCGGACTCCATCCTAAAATACAATGAGCAGTTCTTC. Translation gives CASRSDSILKYNEQFF.

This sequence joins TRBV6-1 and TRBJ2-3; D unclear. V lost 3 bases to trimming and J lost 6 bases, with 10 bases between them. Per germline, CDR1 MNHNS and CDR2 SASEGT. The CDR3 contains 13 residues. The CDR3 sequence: CASSDFGWDTQYF. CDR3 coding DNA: TGTGCCAGCAGTGACTTCGGGTGGGATACGCAGTATTTT.